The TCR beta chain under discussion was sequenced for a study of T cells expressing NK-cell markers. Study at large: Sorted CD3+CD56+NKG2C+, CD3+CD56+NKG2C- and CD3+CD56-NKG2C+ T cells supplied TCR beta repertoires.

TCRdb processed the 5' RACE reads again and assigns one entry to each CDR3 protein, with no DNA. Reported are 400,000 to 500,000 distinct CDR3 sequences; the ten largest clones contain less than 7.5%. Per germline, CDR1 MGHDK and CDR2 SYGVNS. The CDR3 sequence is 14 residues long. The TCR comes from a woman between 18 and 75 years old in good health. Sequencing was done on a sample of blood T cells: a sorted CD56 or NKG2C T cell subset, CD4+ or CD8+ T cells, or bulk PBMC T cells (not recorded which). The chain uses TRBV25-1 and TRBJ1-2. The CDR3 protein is CASSGGRVGYGYTF.